This TCR beta chain came from a study of T-cell reconstitution after alpha-beta-depleted transplantation in children. A library of TCRbeta sequences, prepared with unique molecular identifiers, was generated. TCRdb fed the PCR reads into MiXCR, producing one record per CDR3 protein. The sample lists a few hundred thousand distinct CDR3 sequences, roughly 44% seen once, with roughly a quarter in the top ten. V lost 2 bases and J 7 bases, leaving 12 bases between the germline ends. The V gene's germline CDR1 is SGHTA and CDR2 FQGNSA. The CDR3 length is 13 residues. The input for sequencing was PBMCs, taken before TCRalphabeta/CD19-depleted stem cell transplant. The receptor was isolated from a girl aged 2 to 9 with aplastic anemia, due to receive a stem cell transplant. The rearrangement uses TRBV7-2 and TRBJ2-7, with D maybe TRBD1 (6 bases). CDR3 bases: TGTGCCAGCAGCTTATGGCCAGGGGAGGAGCAGTACTTC. Amino acids: CASSLWPGEEQYF.